Below are 30 T cell receptor beta chains sequenced from a single sample in a study of blood T cell repertoires in COVID-19. The table came from immunoSEQ multiplex PCR; TCRdb's copy has only in-frame clones and leaves some out. The sample lists some 110,000 clones, roughly 90% seen once, with around 1.9% in the top ten. Sequenced material: peripheral blood. Source of these receptors: a man over 45 with COVID-19, enrolled during active disease.

The chain has TRBV5-1 and TRBJ2-7, with 8 bases identical to TRBD1. V lost 2 bases and J lost 7; bases outside the gene matches: 5. This CDR3 has 13 amino acids. Looked up from germline, CDR1 is SGHRS and CDR2 is YFSETQ. CDR3 sequence (DNA): TGCGCCAGCAGCTTAGGACAGGGACGAGAGCAGTACGTC. It specifies CASSLGQGREQYV.

The chain has TRBV5-1 and TRBJ2-7; D ambiguous. From germline, CDR1 is SGHRS and CDR2 YFSETQ. CDR3 length equals 11 residues. V lost 0 bases, J lost 7 bases, and 5 bases lay in between. The CDR3 region has the DNA TGCGCCAGCAGCTTGGGGCGGGAGCAGTACTTC. It encodes CASSLGREQYF.

The chain couples TRBV2 to TRBJ1-5; no clear D gene. The CDR3 contains 15 residues. The V end was cut by 4 bases, the J end by 3 bases, with 13 bases between. Germline V gene sequence: CDR1 SNHLY, CDR2 FYNNEI. The CDR3 coding sequence is TGTGCCAGCAGTGTTTTTTTGGCCTCCAATCAGCCCCAGCATTTT. It codes for CASSVFLASNQPQHF.

The chain uses TRBV28 and TRBJ2-7; the D gene is possibly TRBD1 (6 bases). With 5 bases removed from V and 3 bases from J, the gap between germline ends came to 11 bases. CDR1 is MDHEN and CDR2 is SYDVKM in the germline V gene. The CDR3 covers 13 residues. The CDR3: CASSPPDSYEQYF. Written as DNA, the CDR3 is TGTGCCAGCAGTCCTCCGGACAGCTACGAGCAGTACTTC.

The gene calls are TRBV19 and TRBJ1-3; 9 bases map to TRBD1. The junction had 20 bases not matched to a gene; V was cut back by 7 bases and J by 4 bases. This CDR3 has 19 residues. The germline V gene has CDR1 LNHDA and CDR2 SQIVND (reference sequence). CDR3 DNA: TGTGCCAGTACCCTCTCGACCGGGACAGGGAGCGCCAGGGGAAACACCATATATTTT. Its protein is CASTLSTGTGSARGNTIYF. The full variable domain, in which reference TRBV19 and TRBJ1-3 provide the parts outside the CDR3, is DGGITQSPKYLFRKEGQNVTLSCEQNLNHDAMYWYRQDPGQGLRLIYYSQIVNDFQKGDIAEGYSVSREKKESFPLTVTSAQKNPTAFYLCASTLSTGTGSARGNTIYFGEGSWLTVV.

This chain connects TRBV12-3 or TRBV12-4 to TRBJ2-5; the D is unclear. This CDR3 has 13 residues. Trimming pared 2 bases from V and 4 bases from J, leaving 8 bases between. The CDR3 DNA follows: TGTGCCAGCAGTTTATTCCTAGGAGAGACCCAGTACTTC. This codes for CASSLFLGETQYF.

The chain is built from TRBV28 and TRBJ2-7; 12 bases align to TRBD1. From germline, CDR1 is MDHEN and CDR2 SYDVKM. The CDR3 has 17 residues. The V and J ends lost 10 bases and 0 bases, in that order; junction bases with no gene match: 13. DNA of the CDR3: TGTGCCACCATTCTTTGGGGACAGGGGGCCGGCTCCTACGAGCAGTACTTC. As protein: CATILWGQGAGSYEQYF. Variable domain in full (rest from reference TRBV28 and TRBJ2-7): DVKVTQSSRYLVKRTGEKVFLECVQDMDHENMFWYRQDPGLGLRLIYFSYDVKMKEKGDIPEGYSVSREKKERFSLILESASTNQTSMYLCATILWGQGAGSYEQYFGPGTRLTVT.

This chain connects TRBV5-1 to TRBJ2-7, with 11 bases matching TRBD1. The CDR3 is 14 amino acids. In germline, CDR1 is SGHRS, CDR2 YFSETQ. The V gene end was trimmed by 6 bases and the J gene end by 4 bases; junction bases not matched to a gene: 6. CDR3: CASNRGQGAYEQYF. The CDR3 nucleotides are TGCGCCAGCAATCGAGGACAGGGGGCTTACGAGCAGTACTTC.

The chain joins TRBV3-1 (or the pseudogene TRBV3-2) to TRBJ2-2, with D maybe TRBD1 (5 bases). Germline assignment: CDR1 LGHDT and CDR2 YNNKEL (reference sequence). The CDR3 extends over 17 amino acids. V was cut by 8 bases and J by 3 bases, with 22 bases left in between. This chain's CDR3 is CASGLTGLDTDTGELFF. The DNA for the CDR3 is TGTGCCAGCGGTCTGACCGGCCTGGACACCGACACCGGGGAGCTGTTTTTT.

This CDR3 is CASSLLAGATGANVLTF. CDR3 DNA: TGCGCCAGCAGCTTGCTAGCGGGAGCAACTGGGGCCAACGTCCTGACTTTC. The chain combines TRBV5-1 with TRBJ2-6, with TRBD2 identical over 10 bases. The CDR3 extends over 17 amino acids. Germline loops: CDR1 SGHRS, CDR2 YFSETQ. J lost 2 bases, V lost 1 base, and 3 bases had no gene match.

This chain connects TRBV18 to TRBJ2-2; possibly TRBD1 for D (5 bases). The germline V gene encodes CDR1 KGHSH and CDR2 LQKENI. The CDR3 runs to 16 residues. Trimming took 1 base from V and 0 from J, leaving 9 bases between them. The CDR3: CASSPQGASNTGELFF. Written as DNA, the CDR3 is TGTGCCAGCTCACCACAAGGGGCTTCGAACACCGGGGAGCTGTTTTTT.

This sequence joins TRBV18 and TRBJ2-3; D perhaps matches TRBD1 (5 bases). The CDR3 is 16 amino acids. Between the trimmed V and J ends, which lost 6 bases and 0 bases, there was a span of 16 bases. Germline-derived CDR1 and CDR2 are KGHSH and LQKENI. CDR3 sequence reads: CASSDRLGASTDTQYF. CDR3 nucleotide sequence: TGTGCCAGCTCCGATCGATTAGGGGCTAGCACAGATACGCAGTATTTT.

This rearrangement joins TRBV3-1 (or the pseudogene TRBV3-2) to TRBJ1-6, with D possibly being TRBD1 (6 bases). The V and J ends lost 0 bases and 4 bases respectively, with 10 bases between them. CDR1 is LGHDT and CDR2 is YNNKEL in the germline V gene (reference sequence). CDR3 length: 16 amino acids. The CDR3 sequence is CASSQDLTGYNSPLHF. The DNA of the CDR3 is TGTGCCAGCAGCCAAGATCTCACAGGGTATAATTCACCCCTCCACTTT.

The chain recombines TRBV19 with TRBJ2-1; 7 nucleotides match TRBD1. V lost 4 bases to trimming and J lost 7 bases; unmatched junction nucleotides: 10. The CDR3 covers 15 residues. Germline values: CDR1 LNHDA, CDR2 SQIVND (reference sequence). CDR3 region: CASSTLQGTGNEQFF. The CDR3 nucleotides read TGTGCCAGTAGTACCCTACAGGGGACCGGGAATGAGCAGTTCTTC. The entire variable domain, with the rest obtained from reference TRBV19 and TRBJ2-1, is as follows: DGGITQSPKYLFRKEGQNVTLSCEQNLNHDAMYWYRQDPGQGLRLIYYSQIVNDFQKGDIAEGYSVSREKKESFPLTVTSAQKNPTAFYLCASSTLQGTGNEQFFGPGTRLTVL.

The rearrangement joins TRBV28 to TRBJ2-4; D is undetermined. Germline CDR1 and CDR2: MDHEN and SYDVKM. CDR3 size: 14 residues. The V and J ends lost 1 base and 5 bases respectively, with 9 bases between them. The CDR3 loop reads CASSLSPVQNIQYF. As DNA, the CDR3 is TGTGCCAGCAGTTTATCTCCGGTTCAAAACATTCAGTACTTC.

Comment on this clone: Relative to the germline gene, one junction end is altered; a read error may explain this. The rearrangement joins TRBV7-7 to TRBJ2-1; TRBD2 matches at 8 bases. Germline V lookup: CDR1 SSHAT, CDR2 FNYEAQ (reference sequence). The CDR3 loop spans 15 amino acids. The CDR3 region has the DNA TGTGCTAGCAGCTTAACTAGCGGATTATACAATGAGCAGTTCTTC. Amino acids: CASSLTSGLYNEQFF.

The chain joins TRBV6-2 or TRBV6-3 to TRBJ2-3; TRBD1 aligns across 8 bases. This CDR3 has 15 amino acids. Germline V gene lookup returns CDR1 MNHEY and CDR2 SVGEGT. The J segment lost 1 base and the V segment lost 2 bases, leaving 2 bases of the junction unmatched. This CDR3 is CASSYGQGRTDTQYF. The CDR3 region has the DNA TGTGCCAGCAGTTACGGACAGGGCCGCACAGATACGCAGTATTTT.

The chain combines TRBV4-1 with TRBJ2-5; possible D gene TRBD2, 5 bases. This CDR3 has 17 residues. The V gene lost 0 bases and the J gene lost 0 bases, with 14 bases spanning the gap. Germline V gives CDR1 MGHRA, CDR2 YSYEKL. The CDR3 DNA is TGCGCCAGCAGCCAAGAACTCCGGACTCAGTACCAAGAGACCCAGTACTTC. This gives the protein CASSQELRTQYQETQYF.

V is TRBV10-3 and J is TRBJ2-3, with TRBD1 identical over 9 bases. Germline CDR1 ENHRY, CDR2 SYGVKD. J gave up 1 base and V 7 bases, and 6 bases lay outside the gene matches. The CDR3 has 15 residues. The CDR3 DNA sequence: TGTGCCATCAAGATCGGGGACAGGGGCACAGATACGCAGTATTTT. Its translation is CAIKIGDRGTDTQYF.

The chain uses TRBV11-2 and TRBJ1-5; 8 bases agree with TRBD1. The CDR3 runs to 14 residues. Per germline, CDR1 SGHAT and CDR2 FQNNGV. V was pared by 5 bases and J by 7 bases, with 7 bases of the junction left unmatched. Here the CDR3 reads CASSIGQGGQPQHF. CDR3 DNA: TGTGCCAGCAGCATTGGACAGGGTGGACAGCCCCAGCATTTT. The full variable domain, with the rest looked up from reference TRBV11-2 and TRBJ1-5, is EAGVAQSPRYKIIEKRQSVAFWCNPISGHATLYWYQQILGQGPKLLIQFQNNGVVDDSQLPKDRFSAERLKGVDSTLKIQPAKLEDSAVYLCASSIGQGGQPQHFGDGTRLSIL.

The rearrangement uses TRBV28 and TRBJ1-5, with 9 nucleotides matching TRBD1. Germline values: CDR1 MDHEN, CDR2 SYDVKM. This CDR3 region has 17 residues. The ends lost 2 bases at V and 2 bases at J; junction bases unmatched: 7. In nucleotides, the CDR3 is TGTGCCAGCAGTTTAGAGGGGGACAGGGTCGGCAATCAGCCCCAGCATTTT. This codes for CASSLEGDRVGNQPQHF. Based on the CDR3 plus reference TRBV28 and TRBJ1-5, the full variable domain is DVKVTQSSRYLVKRTGEKVFLECVQDMDHENMFWYRQDPGLGLRLIYFSYDVKMKEKGDIPEGYSVSREKKERFSLILESASTNQTSMYLCASSLEGDRVGNQPQHFGDGTRLSIL.

The chain joins TRBV4-1 to TRBJ1-1; 10 nucleotides agree with TRBD1. The CDR3 runs to 17 residues. CDR1 and CDR2 from the germline V gene are MGHRA and YSYEKL. With 4 bases clipped from V and 10 bases from J, the junction kept 18 bases outside the gene matches. The CDR3 protein is CASSLMTGGGGARTAFF. The CDR3 coding sequence is TGCGCCAGCAGCCTAATGACAGGGGGCGGTGGAGCAAGAACAGCTTTCTTT.

The CDR3 spells CASSVVREDYGYTF. CDR3 nucleotide sequence: TGTGCCAGCAGTGTAGTCAGGGAGGACTATGGCTACACCTTC. This chain connects TRBV2 to TRBJ1-2; D possibly corresponds to TRBD1 (5 bases). The CDR3 contains 14 residues. Trimming took off 4 bases at V and 3 bases at J, with 12 bases between the two ends. From germline, CDR1 is SNHLY and CDR2 FYNNEI.

The rearrangement uses TRBV27 and TRBJ2-5; D not certain. The CDR3 loop spans 12 amino acids. With 5 bases removed from V and 5 bases from J, the gap between germline ends came to 9 bases. Germline V gene data show CDR1 as MNHEY and CDR2 as SMNVEV (reference sequence). CDR3 residues: CASSPLSETQYF. DNA for the CDR3: TGTGCCAGCAGTCCGCTTAGCGAGACCCAGTACTTC.

This chain joins TRBV7-9 and TRBJ1-6; TRBD1 is a possible D gene (6 bases). CDR1 and CDR2 (germline): SEHNR, FQNEAQ (reference sequence). Deletions cut 1 base from V and 1 base from J, with 8 bases between. CDR3 size: 16 residues. CDR3 sequence: CASSLVGTSYNSPLHF. The CDR3 DNA is TGTGCCAGCAGCTTAGTTGGGACATCCTATAATTCACCCCTCCACTTT.

The chain uses TRBV18 and TRBJ2-3; 7 nucleotides agree with TRBD1. Germline V gene sequence: CDR1 KGHSH, CDR2 LQKENI. The J segment lost 2 bases and the V segment lost 2 bases, leaving 4 bases of the junction unmatched. The length of the CDR3 is 15 residues. The CDR3 nucleotides are TGTGCCAGCTCACCAAACCAGGGGGACACAGATACGCAGTATTTT. Its translation is CASSPNQGDTDTQYF.

This chain links TRBV7-6 with TRBJ2-7, with 10 bases lining up with TRBD1. This CDR3 contains 14 residues. Trimming took 5 bases from V and 6 from J; bases not matched to a gene: 7. Per the germline V gene, CDR1 is SGHVS and CDR2 is FNYEAQ. CDR3: CASSARDRGGEQYF. The CDR3 region has the DNA TGTGCCAGCAGCGCCCGGGACAGGGGTGGCGAGCAGTACTTC.

The rearrangement links TRBV5-1 to TRBJ2-3, with D tentatively TRBD1 (5 bases). V was pared by 0 bases and J by 4 bases, with 21 bases between. Germline CDR1 is SGHRS and CDR2 is YFSETQ. CDR3 length: 18 residues. Written as DNA, the CDR3 is TGCGCCAGCAGCTTGGGACAGCCTTTTAGTGGGCAATCAGATACGCAGTATTTT. Protein sequence: CASSLGQPFSGQSDTQYF.

J is TRBJ2-3 and V is TRBV9, with D possibly TRBD1 on 5 matching bases. The germline V gene encodes CDR1 SGDLS and CDR2 YYNGEE. Between the trimmed V and J ends, which lost 1 base and 3 bases, there was a span of 12 bases. This CDR3 comprises 15 residues. The CDR3 DNA is TGTGCCAGCAGCGTATCGTCCCAGGGAACAGATACGCAGTATTTT. It translates to CASSVSSQGTDTQYF.

V gene TRBV6-5 combines with J gene TRBJ2-3; tentative D call: TRBD2 (6 bases). Trimming took 6 bases from V and 0 from J, leaving 13 bases between them. The CDR3 extends over 15 amino acids. Per the germline V gene, CDR1 is MNHEY and CDR2 is SVGAGI. The CDR3 DNA reads TGTGCCAGCAGCACGGGACTGGTTAGCACAGATACGCAGTATTTT. It codes for CASSTGLVSTDTQYF.